These T cell receptor beta chains were read from a single sample in a study of vaccination and CD4 T cells after COVID-19. Which antigens these TCRs recognize remains unknown. Each CDR3 protein gets one entry after TCRdb re-called the PCR reads with MiXCR. The sample records 17,000 or so distinct CDR3 sequences, 60% to 80% being singletons. Material: CD4+ T cells from blood, cultured in vitro. The receptors originated from a human donor who had recovered from COVID-19. The CDR3 runs from the conserved cysteine through the conserved F or W. D genes are given only for firm matches. The size entry is marked missing in some rows and otherwise reads once, few, many or a size class.

v_call	clone_size	j_call	d_call	cdr3_nt	cdr3_aa
TRBV20-1	NA	TRBJ1-2	TRBD1	TGCAGTGCTAGAAACAGGGGTGACTATGGCTACACCTTC	CSARNRGDYGYTF
TRBV19	NA	TRBJ2-3	TRBD2	TGTGCCAGTAAGGATAGCGGGACACGCCAGGGAGATACGCAGTATTTT	CASKDSGTRQGDTQYF
TRBV28	NA	TRBJ1-2	TRBD1	TGTGCCAGCAGGGCAGGGGGCGTAGATGGCTACACCTTC	CASRAGGVDGYTF
TRBV20-1	NA	TRBJ1-6	NA	TGCAGTGCTAGAGGTGGGGGGAGCTCCTATAATTCACCCCTCCACTTT	CSARGGGSSYNSPLHF
TRBV20-1	NA	TRBJ2-4	NA	TGCAGTGCTAGCGGGATGCAAGCCAAAAACATTCAGTACTTC	CSASGMQAKNIQYF
TRBV19	few	TRBJ2-5	TRBD1	TGTGCCAGTAATCCAGGGGGCGCCGGGGAGACCCAGTACTTC	CASNPGGAGETQYF
TRBV20-1	NA	TRBJ1-1	TRBD1	TGCAGTGACCAGACAGGGGTGAACACTGAAGCTTTCTTT	CSDQTGVNTEAFF
TRBV11-3	NA	TRBJ2-7	NA	TGTGCCAGCAGCTCCCTCTCTAGCATGTCGGCCCCCTACGAGCAGTACTTC	CASSSLSSMSAPYEQYF
TRBV20-1	NA	TRBJ2-3	TRBD1	TGCAGTGCTATTGACAGGGGGCGCGGAGATACGCAGTATTTT	CSAIDRGRGDTQYF
TRBV27	few	TRBJ1-6	NA	TGTGCCAGCAGTCTCTTTGCGAGGGTAGAGAATTCACCCCTCCACTTT	CASSLFARVENSPLHF
TRBV20-1	NA	TRBJ2-3	NA	TGCAGTGCTAGTTTTAATGAGGGAACAGATACGCAGTATTTT	CSASFNEGTDTQYF
TRBV6-2/TRBV6-3	few	TRBJ1-1	NA	TGTGCCAGCAGTTACGAGGGGCGGACTGAAGCTTTCTTT	CASSYEGRTEAFF
TRBV7-9	NA	TRBJ1-6	NA	TGTGCCAGCAGCAGTATGACAGGTTGGGGGAATTCACCCCTCCACTTT	CASSSMTGWGNSPLHF
TRBV11-3	NA	TRBJ2-3	NA	TGTGCCAGCAGCTTGGCCACAGGCACAGATACGCAGTATTTT	CASSLATGTDTQYF
TRBV7-8	NA	TRBJ2-3	TRBD1	TGTGCCAGCAGCTTAGCGGGGGGTAGCAGGGGGCTGGCAGATACGCAGTATTTT	CASSLAGGSRGLADTQYF
TRBV27	NA	TRBJ2-6	TRBD1	TGTGCCAGCAGTCCGGGGACAGGGGAAAACGCTGGGGCCAACGTCCTGACTTTC	CASSPGTGENAGANVLTF
TRBV15	NA	TRBJ2-2	TRBD2	TGTGCCACCAGCAGGAGACTAGCGGGGTACACCGGGGAGCTGTTTTTT	CATSRRLAGYTGELFF
TRBV7-2	NA	TRBJ2-3	NA	TGTGCCAGCACCCGACCCACAGATACGCAGTATTTT	CASTRPTDTQYF
TRBV21-1	NA	TRBJ2-7	NA	TGTGCCAGCAGCTGTGCCCTGCAGGGGTTTTCCTACGAGCAGTACTTC	CASSCALQGFSYEQYF
TRBV19	once	TRBJ1-1	TRBD1	TGTGCCAGCCGTCGGACAGGGGGTGGCACTGAAGCTTTCTTT	CASRRTGGGTEAFF
TRBV6-2/TRBV6-3	NA	TRBJ1-1	NA	TGTGCCAGCAGACTATCGACAGATATGGCTTTCTTT	CASRLSTDMAFF
TRBV6-1	NA	TRBJ2-7	TRBD2	TGTGCCAGCAGGTCCTTAGGACAGGGCGGAGGACTAGCGGGGACCGAATACGAGCAGTACTTC	CASRSLGQGGGLAGTEYEQYF
TRBV20-1	NA	TRBJ1-1	NA	TGCAGTGCTAGAGGAGGGGTGAGCACTGAAGCTTTCTTT	CSARGGVSTEAFF
TRBV5-8	NA	TRBJ2-7	TRBD2	TGTGCCAGCAGCTACTGGACTAGCGGGAGGGACGAGCAGTACTTC	CASSYWTSGRDEQYF
TRBV11-2	NA	TRBJ1-2	NA	TGTGCCAGCAGCTTAAATCTGTTCCTCTATGGCTACACCTTC	CASSLNLFLYGYTF
TRBV11-2	NA	TRBJ1-2	NA	TGTGCCAGCAGCCGAACGGGATTATCTCCTAACTATGGCTACACCTTC	CASSRTGLSPNYGYTF
TRBV7-2	NA	TRBJ1-1	TRBD1	TGTGCCAGCAGCTCCAAGGGGGCGCGGGCTGAAGCTTTCTTT	CASSSKGARAEAFF
TRBV20-1	NA	TRBJ2-3	TRBD2	TGCAGTGCTAACCAGGGACTAGCGGGGGGGTACGCAGATACGCAGTATTTT	CSANQGLAGGYADTQYF
TRBV20-1	NA	TRBJ2-3	TRBD1	TGCAGTGCTCAGGGACAGGGAACAGATACGCAGTATTTT	CSAQGQGTDTQYF
TRBV7-7	few	TRBJ2-5	TRBD2	TGTGCTAGCAGCTCCGGGACTAGCGGAGAGACCCAGTACTTC	CASSSGTSGETQYF
TRBV10-3	NA	TRBJ2-7	TRBD1	TGTGCCATCAGCTTGGACAGGACAAATTACGAGCAGTACTTC	CAISLDRTNYEQYF
TRBV2	NA	TRBJ1-2	TRBD1	TGTGCCAGCAGCTTACAGGGGAACTATGGCTACACCTTC	CASSLQGNYGYTF
TRBV27	few	TRBJ1-2	TRBD1	TGTGCCAGCAGTCAACAGGACAGGGGGGAGGTTGGCTACACCTTC	CASSQQDRGEVGYTF
TRBV20-1	NA	TRBJ1-4	NA	TGCAGTGTTAGTCGAGGGTGGGGGAATGAAAAACTGTTTTTT	CSVSRGWGNEKLFF
TRBV6-2/TRBV6-3	NA	TRBJ1-5	NA	TGTGCCAGTAGGTCAGGCAGGGAAGGCAATCAGCCCCAGCATTTT	CASRSGREGNQPQHF
TRBV7-9	NA	TRBJ2-3	NA	TGTGCCAGCCGCCGAGCTATGGGGGAGAGAACAGATACGCAGTATTTT	CASRRAMGERTDTQYF
TRBV19	NA	TRBJ1-1	NA	TGTGCCAGTAGTTTTGAGTTGGAGAACACTGAAGCTTTCTTT	CASSFELENTEAFF
TRBV24-1	NA	TRBJ1-5	NA	TGTGCCACCAGTGATCCCGAGGGAGGATCAGAGCCCCAGCATTTT	CATSDPEGGSEPQHF
TRBV25-1	NA	TRBJ2-7	TRBD1	TGTGCCACCCCAAGGACAGGGCCCTCCTACGAGCAGTACTTC	CATPRTGPSYEQYF
TRBV6-2/TRBV6-3	NA	TRBJ2-7	TRBD1	TGTGCCAGCAGCCAAGGACAGGGAAGACAGTACTTC	CASSQGQGRQYF
TRBV10-3	NA	TRBJ2-3	NA	TGTGCCATCAGTGCAAGGGTGGTACAGTATTTT	CAISARVVQYF
TRBV20-1	NA	TRBJ1-1	NA	TGCAGTGCTAGAGGGCAGGTGTGGGACACTGAAGCTTTCTTT	CSARGQVWDTEAFF